This T cell receptor (beta chain) is from a study of early T cells in non-severe SARS-CoV-2 infection. Study at large: Bulk RNA taken from unsorted whole blood was sequenced, leaving chains unpaired.

CDR1 and CDR2 (germline): MNHNY, SVGAGI (reference sequence). V lost 0 bases and J lost 3; bases outside the gene matches: 11. This CDR3 is 18 amino acids long. This clonotype has at least ten counts. TCRdb fed the 5' RACE reads into MiXCR, producing one record per CDR3 protein. The sample shows about 33,000 distinct CDR3 sequences, roughly 4.5% of them seen only once. The V call is TRBV6-6, the J call TRBJ2-3; 8 bases are shared with TRBD2. This sequence originates from an adult who was a healthcare worker with PCR-confirmed SARS-CoV-2 infection or an uninfected control (not recorded which). Sequencing used whole blood. The CDR3 DNA reads as TGTGCCAGCAGTTACTCGGGCGGACTAGCCGGGGGGACAGATACGCAGTATTTT. Protein sequence: CASSYSGGLAGGTDTQYF.